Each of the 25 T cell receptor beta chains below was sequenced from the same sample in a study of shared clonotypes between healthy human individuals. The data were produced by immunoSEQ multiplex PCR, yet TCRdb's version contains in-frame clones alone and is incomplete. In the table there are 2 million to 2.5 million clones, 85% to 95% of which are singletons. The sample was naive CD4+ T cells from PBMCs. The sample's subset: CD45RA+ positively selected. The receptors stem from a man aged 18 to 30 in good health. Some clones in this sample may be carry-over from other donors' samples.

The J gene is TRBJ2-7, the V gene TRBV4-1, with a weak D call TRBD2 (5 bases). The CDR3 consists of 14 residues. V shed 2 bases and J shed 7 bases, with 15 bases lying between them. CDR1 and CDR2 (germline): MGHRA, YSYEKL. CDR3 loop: CASSQPGRRMEQYF. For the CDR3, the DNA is TGCGCCAGCAGCCAACCTGGACGGAGGATGGAGCAGTACTTC.

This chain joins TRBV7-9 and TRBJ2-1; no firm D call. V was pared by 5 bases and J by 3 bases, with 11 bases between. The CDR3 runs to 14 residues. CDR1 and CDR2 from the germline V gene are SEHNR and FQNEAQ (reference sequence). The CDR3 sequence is CASSEKPDYNEQFF. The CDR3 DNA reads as TGTGCCAGCAGCGAAAAGCCGGACTACAATGAGCAGTTCTTC.

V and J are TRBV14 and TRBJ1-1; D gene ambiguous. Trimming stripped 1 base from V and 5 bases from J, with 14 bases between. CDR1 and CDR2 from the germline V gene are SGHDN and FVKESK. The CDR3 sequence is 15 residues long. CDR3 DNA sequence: TGTGCCAGCAGCCAAGCGAAGGGTTGGTGGACTGAAGCTTTCTTT. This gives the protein CASSQAKGWWTEAFF.

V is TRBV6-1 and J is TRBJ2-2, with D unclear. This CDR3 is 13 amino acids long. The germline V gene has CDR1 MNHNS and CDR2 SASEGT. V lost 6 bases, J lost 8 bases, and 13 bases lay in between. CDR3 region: CASSNKIVGELFF. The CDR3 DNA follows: TGTGCCAGCAGCAACAAAATAGTGGGGGAGCTGTTTTTT.

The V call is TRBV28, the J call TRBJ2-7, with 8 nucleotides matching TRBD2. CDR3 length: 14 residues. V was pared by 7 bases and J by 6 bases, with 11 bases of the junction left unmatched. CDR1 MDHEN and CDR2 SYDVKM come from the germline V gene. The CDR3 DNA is TGTGCCAGCACCTCACTAGCGGTCCGTCTCGAGCAGTACTTC. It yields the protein CASTSLAVRLEQYF.

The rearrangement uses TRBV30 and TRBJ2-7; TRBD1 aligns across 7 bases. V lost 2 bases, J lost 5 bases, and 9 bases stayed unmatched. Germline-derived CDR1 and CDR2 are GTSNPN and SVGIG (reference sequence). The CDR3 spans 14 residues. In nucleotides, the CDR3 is TGTGCCTGGAGTCCGACAGGGTTATCCCACGAGCAGTACTTC. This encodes CAWSPTGLSHEQYF.

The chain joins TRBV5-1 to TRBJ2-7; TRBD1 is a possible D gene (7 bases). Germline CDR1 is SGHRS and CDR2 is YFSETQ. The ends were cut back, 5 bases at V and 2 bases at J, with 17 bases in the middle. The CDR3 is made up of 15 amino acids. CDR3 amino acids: CASSRETGPPYEQYF. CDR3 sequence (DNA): TGCGCCAGCAGTCGGGAGACAGGGCCGCCCTACGAGCAGTACTTC.

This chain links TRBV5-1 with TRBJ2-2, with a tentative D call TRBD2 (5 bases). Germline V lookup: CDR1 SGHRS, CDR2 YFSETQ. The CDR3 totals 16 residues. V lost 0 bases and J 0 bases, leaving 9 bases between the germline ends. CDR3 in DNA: TGCGCCAGCAGCTTGGTTCTTAGCGCGAACACCGGGGAGCTGTTTTTT. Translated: CASSLVLSANTGELFF.

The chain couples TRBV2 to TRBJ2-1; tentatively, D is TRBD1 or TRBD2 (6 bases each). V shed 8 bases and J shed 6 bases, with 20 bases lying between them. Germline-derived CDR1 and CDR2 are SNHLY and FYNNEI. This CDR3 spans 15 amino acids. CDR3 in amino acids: CASSRGVTWGNEQFF. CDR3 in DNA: TGTGCCAGCTCGAGGGGGGTGACTTGGGGCAATGAGCAGTTCTTC.

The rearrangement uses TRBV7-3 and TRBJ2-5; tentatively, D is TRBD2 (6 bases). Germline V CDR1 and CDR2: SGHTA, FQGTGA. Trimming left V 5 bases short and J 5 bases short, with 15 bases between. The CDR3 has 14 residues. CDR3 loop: CASSKRPGRETQYF. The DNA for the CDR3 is TGTGCCAGCAGCAAGAGGCCAGGGAGGGAGACCCAGTACTTC.

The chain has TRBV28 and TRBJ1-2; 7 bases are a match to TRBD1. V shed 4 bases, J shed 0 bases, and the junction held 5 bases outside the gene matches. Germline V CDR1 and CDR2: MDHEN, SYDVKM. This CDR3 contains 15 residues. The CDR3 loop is CASSSNRGANYGYTF. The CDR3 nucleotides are TGTGCCAGCAGTTCCAACAGGGGAGCTAACTATGGCTACACCTTC.

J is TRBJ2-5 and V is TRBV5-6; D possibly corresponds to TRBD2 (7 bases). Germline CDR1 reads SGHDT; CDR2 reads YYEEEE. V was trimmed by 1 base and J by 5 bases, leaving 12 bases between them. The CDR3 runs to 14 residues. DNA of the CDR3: TGTGCCAGCAGCTTGTTTGGGAGGGGGGAGACCCAGTACTTC. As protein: CASSLFGRGETQYF.

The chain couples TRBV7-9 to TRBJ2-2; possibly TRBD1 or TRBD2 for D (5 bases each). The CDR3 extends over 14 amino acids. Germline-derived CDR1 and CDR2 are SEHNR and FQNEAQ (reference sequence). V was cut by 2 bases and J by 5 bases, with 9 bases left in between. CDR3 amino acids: CASSLRGGTGELFF. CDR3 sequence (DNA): TGTGCCAGCAGCTTAAGGGGCGGGACCGGGGAGCTGTTTTTT.

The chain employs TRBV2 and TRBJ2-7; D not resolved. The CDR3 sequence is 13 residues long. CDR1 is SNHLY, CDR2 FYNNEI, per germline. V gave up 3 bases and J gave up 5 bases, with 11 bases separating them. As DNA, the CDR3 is TGTGCCAGCAGTGACCCGCCACGGGACGAGCAGTACTTC. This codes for CASSDPPRDEQYF.

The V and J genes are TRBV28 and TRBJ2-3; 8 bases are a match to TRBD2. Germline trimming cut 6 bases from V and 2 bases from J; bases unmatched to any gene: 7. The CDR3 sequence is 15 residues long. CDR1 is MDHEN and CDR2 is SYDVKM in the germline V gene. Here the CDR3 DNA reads TGTGCCAGCAGGGACGGGAGGGGCTACACAGATACGCAGTATTTT. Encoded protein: CASRDGRGYTDTQYF. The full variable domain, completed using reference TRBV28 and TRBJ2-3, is DVKVTQSSRYLVKRTGEKVFLECVQDMDHENMFWYRQDPGLGLRLIYFSYDVKMKEKGDIPEGYSVSREKKERFSLILESASTNQTSMYLCASRDGRGYTDTQYFGPGTRLTVL.

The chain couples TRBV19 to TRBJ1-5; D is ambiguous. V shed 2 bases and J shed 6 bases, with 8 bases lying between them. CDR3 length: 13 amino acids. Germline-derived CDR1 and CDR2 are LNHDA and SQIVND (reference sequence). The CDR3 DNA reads TGTGCCAGTAGTATAAGCAGTTCTCAGCCCCAGCATTTT. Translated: CASSISSSQPQHF.

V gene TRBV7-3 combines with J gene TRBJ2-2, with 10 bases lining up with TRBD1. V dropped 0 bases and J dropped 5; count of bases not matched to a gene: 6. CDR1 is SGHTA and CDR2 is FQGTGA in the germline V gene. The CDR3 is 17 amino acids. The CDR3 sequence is CASSLTRDRGLTGELFF. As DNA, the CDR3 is TGTGCCAGCAGCTTAACCCGAGACAGGGGGCTTACCGGGGAGCTGTTTTTT.

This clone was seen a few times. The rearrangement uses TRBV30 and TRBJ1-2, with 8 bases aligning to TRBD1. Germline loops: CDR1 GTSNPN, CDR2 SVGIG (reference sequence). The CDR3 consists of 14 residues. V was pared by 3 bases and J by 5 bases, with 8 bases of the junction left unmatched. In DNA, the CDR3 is TGTGCCTGGAGCGGTCCGGGACAGGAGTATGGCTACACCTTC. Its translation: CAWSGPGQEYGYTF.

The chain's CDR3 is CASAGLAGGGGDTQYF. The CDR3, as DNA: TGTGCCAGCGCCGGGCTAGCGGGAGGAGGGGGGGATACGCAGTATTTT. The chain combines TRBV28 with TRBJ2-3, with 11 bases fitting TRBD2. CDR3 size: 16 residues. The V gene end was trimmed by 8 bases and the J gene end by 6 bases; junction bases not matched to a gene: 13. Per the germline V gene, CDR1 is MDHEN and CDR2 is SYDVKM.

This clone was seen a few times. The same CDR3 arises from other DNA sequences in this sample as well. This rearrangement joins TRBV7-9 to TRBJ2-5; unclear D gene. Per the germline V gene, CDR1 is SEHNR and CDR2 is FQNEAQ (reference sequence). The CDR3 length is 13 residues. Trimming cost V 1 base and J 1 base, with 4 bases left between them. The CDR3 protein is CASSLGPQETQYF. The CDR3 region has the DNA TGTGCCAGCAGCTTAGGGCCCCAAGAGACCCAGTACTTC. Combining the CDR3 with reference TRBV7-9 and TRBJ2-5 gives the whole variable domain DTGVSQNPRHKITKRGQNVTFRCDPISEHNRLYWYRQTLGQGPEFLTYFQNEAQLEKSRLLSDRFSAERPKGSFSTLEIQRTEQGDSAMYLCASSLGPQETQYFGPGTRLLVL.

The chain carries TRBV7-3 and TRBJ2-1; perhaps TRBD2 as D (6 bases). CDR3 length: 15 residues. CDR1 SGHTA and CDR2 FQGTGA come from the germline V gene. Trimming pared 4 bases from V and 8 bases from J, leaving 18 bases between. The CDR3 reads CASSSGLPPGYEQFF. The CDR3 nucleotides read TGTGCCAGCAGCTCCGGACTACCTCCCGGGTATGAGCAGTTCTTC.

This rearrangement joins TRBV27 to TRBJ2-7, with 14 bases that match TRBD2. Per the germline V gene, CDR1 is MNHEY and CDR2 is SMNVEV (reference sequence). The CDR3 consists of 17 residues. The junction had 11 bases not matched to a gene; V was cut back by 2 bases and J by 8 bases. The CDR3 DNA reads TGTGCCAGCAGTTTAGCATCACCGGGACTAGCGGGAGAAAAGCAGTACTTC. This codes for CASSLASPGLAGEKQYF.

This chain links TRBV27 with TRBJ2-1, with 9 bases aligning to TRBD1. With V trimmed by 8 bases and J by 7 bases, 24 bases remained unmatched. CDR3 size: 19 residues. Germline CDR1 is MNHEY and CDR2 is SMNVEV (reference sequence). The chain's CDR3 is CASGLGTGTRPSGVNEQFF. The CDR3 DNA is TGTGCCAGCGGGCTAGGGACAGGGACCCGGCCCTCGGGGGTAAATGAGCAGTTCTTC.

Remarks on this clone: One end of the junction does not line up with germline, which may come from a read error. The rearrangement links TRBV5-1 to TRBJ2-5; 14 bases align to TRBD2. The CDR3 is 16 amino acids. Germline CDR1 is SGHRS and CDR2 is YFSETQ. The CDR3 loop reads CASSPVVGLAGEAQYF. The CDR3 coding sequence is TGCGCCAGCAGCCCAGTAGTGGGACTAGCGGGAGAGGCCCAGTACTTC.

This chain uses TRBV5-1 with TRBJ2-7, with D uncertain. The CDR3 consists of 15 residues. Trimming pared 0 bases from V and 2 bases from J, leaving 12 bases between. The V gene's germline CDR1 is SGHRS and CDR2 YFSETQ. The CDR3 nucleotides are TGCGCCAGCAGCTTGGTAACCGCTGGGGCCTACGAGCAGTACTTC. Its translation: CASSLVTAGAYEQYF. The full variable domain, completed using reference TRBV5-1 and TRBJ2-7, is KAGVTQTPRYLIKTRGQQVTLSCSPISGHRSVSWYQQTPGQGLQFLFEYFSETQRNKGNFPGRFSGRQFSNSRSEMNVSTLELGDSALYLCASSLVTAGAYEQYFGPGTRLTVT.